The following is a T cell receptor beta chain sequence with its context. There is no known antigen for this receptor. No base quality values were provided; no much bigger clone lies one nucleotide off. There are 15 amino acids in the CDR3, from cysteine to phenylalanine inclusive. Here the CDR3 DNA is all that survives: 45 bases in frame from base 1. Trimming takes 5 bases off V and 4 bases off J; junction bases not matched to a gene: 5. The CDR1 and CDR2 encoded by the germline V gene (reference sequence) are LGHDT and YNNKEL. This sample was included in a study of CD8 T cells in Susac syndrome (dated by TCRdb to about 2019). Concerning the study at large: Whether CD8+ T cell activation and differentiation in Susac syndrome was antigen driven was tested using repertoire sequencing. Summary of the overall study and its limitations: The TCR sequencing and HLA analysis was acknowledged to have included a relatively small number of individuals.

Peripheral blood CD8+ and CD4+ T cells from healthy donors, Susac syndrome patients and multiple sclerosis patients were profiled by high-throughput TCR beta sequencing. The multiple sclerosis controls were treatment-naive patients whose relapsing-remitting disease, either stable or active, fulfilled the revised McDonald criteria. Bulk CD8+ and CD4+ T cells were purified by magnetic negative isolation, whereas CD8+ TEMRA cells were enriched by FACS. Blood was collected in EDTA tubes and processed within 24 hours, with PBMCs isolated through density gradient centrifugation. PBMCs intended for TCR sequencing were frozen in liquid nitrogen and were later thawed in a 37 degrees C water bath. A purity of at least 90% was achieved for sorted or isolated CD4+, CD8+ and CD8+ TEMRA cells. RNA was extracted with the RNeasy kit and roughly 0.45 to 1 ug was reverse transcribed using random hexamers. TCR beta CDR3 regions were amplified with the immunoSEQ multiplex PCR assay covering 54 Vbeta and 13 Jbeta segments. PCR amplification bias was corrected using a synthetic template baseline for primer optimization and computational correction. On the study's bioinformatics: Reads were annotated to V, D and J genes per IMGT and analyzed with immunoSEQ Analyzer, keeping only productive sequences. Clonality was computed as one minus Shannon entropy normalized by log2 of the number of productive unique sequences. For each patient and control, public and private clones were evaluated among the 100 most prevalent clones. A clone was defined as Susac-specific if it was absent from the healthy and MS cohorts, from roughly 980 published viral clones and from other ImmuneACCESS disease sequences. Using fastp trimming at Q25 and MiXCR clonotype assembly, TCRdb reanalyzed the public sequencing data and kept in-frame beta chains. A single entry per CDR3 protein holds the most common genes and DNA from its merged rows. None of the V and J calls come from the authors' own analysis; TCRdb made them. This sample holds 200,000 to 250,000 distinct CDR3 sequences; around 95% were observed only once. The ten largest clones add up to around 0.08% of the sample.

The chain joins TRBV3-1 to TRBJ2-3, with 11 central nucleotides matching TRBD2. Sequenced sample: CD4+ T cells from PBMCs. The sequence came from a human donor with multiple sclerosis. The DNA is TGTGCCAGCAGCTTTCCTAGCGGGGGGTCAGATACGCAGTATTTT. It specifies CASSFPSGGSDTQYF.